Listed here are 15 T cell receptor beta chains from one sample, sequenced in a study of blood T cell repertoires in COVID-19. Sequencing used immunoSEQ multiplex PCR; TCRdb keeps in-frame clones, though not all of them. The top ten hold 6.2% of the sample, which has over 150,000 clones, about 85% seen once. Sequencing was done on a sample of PBMCs or T cells enriched from blood (not recorded which). The receptors were sampled from a man aged 35-49 years who had recovered from COVID-19.

The chain carries TRBV4-2 and TRBJ1-6, with D perhaps TRBD1 (5 bases). The CDR3 runs 15 residues. The V gene lost 1 base and the J gene lost 13 bases, with 17 bases spanning the gap. Germline CDR1 LGHNA, CDR2 YNFKEQ. The CDR3 DNA reads TGTGCCAGCAGCCAAGGCCAGACCAGGGCCGGGCCCCTCCACTTT. Its protein product is CASSQGQTRAGPLHF.

In its sample, this clone was seen a few times. This chain joins TRBV30 and TRBJ1-2; TRBD1 is a possible D gene (6 bases). CDR3 length: 13 amino acids. CDR1 and CDR2 from the germline V gene are GTSNPN and SVGIG (reference sequence). V lost 0 bases to trimming and J lost 6 bases, with 11 bases between them. CDR3: CAWSVLRGNGYTF. CDR3 nucleotide sequence: TGTGCCTGGAGTGTACTCAGGGGCAATGGCTACACCTTC.

The chain combines TRBV13 with TRBJ2-3; the match to TRBD2 covers 10 bases. The CDR3 is 16 amino acids. The germline V gene encodes CDR1 PRHDT and CDR2 FYEKMQ (reference sequence). The trim removed 3 bases at V and 2 bases at J, leaving 5 bases unmatched. CDR3 coding DNA: TGTGCCAGCAGCTTTGGTCTAGCGGGGGCCACAGATACGCAGTATTTT. Amino acid sequence: CASSFGLAGATDTQYF.

The chain combines TRBV30 with TRBJ1-2; 9 nucleotides align to TRBD1. From germline, CDR1 is GTSNPN and CDR2 SVGIG (reference sequence). This CDR3 has 11 amino acids. Trimming cost V 5 bases and J 6 bases; bases outside gene matches: 1. The CDR3 DNA reads TGTGCCTGGGGGACAGGGAATGGCTACACCTTC. Its translation: CAWGTGNGYTF.

The genes are TRBV2 and TRBJ1-2; 10 bases agree with TRBD1. The ends lost 5 bases at V and 7 bases at J; junction bases unmatched: 10. Germline lookup yields CDR1 SNHLY and CDR2 FYNNEI. The CDR3 runs 15 residues. Written as DNA, the CDR3 is TGTGCCAGCAGTTTCGACAGGGGGCTGATAGGTGGCTACACCTTC. This gives the protein CASSFDRGLIGGYTF. The full variable domain, its missing parts supplied by reference TRBV2 and TRBJ1-2, is EPEVTQTPSHQVTQMGQEVILRCVPISNHLYFYWYRQILGQKVEFLVSFYNNEISEKSEIFDDQFSVERPDGSNFTLKIRSTKLEDSAMYFCASSFDRGLIGGYTFGSGTRLTVV.

This clone was recorded once. This chain joins TRBV3-1 (or the pseudogene TRBV3-2) and TRBJ2-7; TRBD2 is a possible D gene (6 bases). The CDR3 totals 15 residues. CDR1 is LGHDT and CDR2 is YNNKEL in the germline V gene (reference sequence). The V and J ends lost 3 bases and 2 bases respectively, with 14 bases between them. The CDR3 region has the DNA TGTGCCAGCAGCCACGGGCGGGGCCTGCCCTACGAGCAGTACTTC. It translates to CASSHGRGLPYEQYF.

The CDR3 spells CASSLAQGFRGAFF. DNA of the CDR3: TGTGCCAGCAGCTTGGCACAGGGCTTCCGCGGAGCTTTCTTT. This chain uses TRBV11-2 with TRBJ1-1; a possible D gene is TRBD1 (6 bases). The CDR3 has 14 residues. The V end was cut by 3 bases, the J end by 10 bases, with 18 bases between. CDR1 and CDR2 (germline): SGHAT, FQNNGV.

CDR3 nucleotide sequence: TGCGCCAGCAGTACGGGACTAGGGCGGTACAATGAGCAGTTCTTC. Its translation: CASSTGLGRYNEQFF. The chain couples TRBV5-1 to TRBJ2-1, with TRBD2 identical over 8 bases. V was clipped by 5 bases and J by 4 bases; unmatched bases: 8. This CDR3 has 15 residues. CDR1 is SGHRS, CDR2 YFSETQ, per germline.

The chain joins TRBV5-8 to TRBJ1-3; 7 bases are shared with TRBD1. The CDR3 contains 19 residues. The germline V gene has CDR1 SGHTS and CDR2 YDEGEE. With 0 bases clipped from V and 0 bases from J, the junction kept 12 bases outside the gene matches. Here the CDR3 DNA reads TGTGCCAGCAGCTTGGCCAGCAGTAGGGACAGTTACTCTGGAAACACCATATATTTT. Its protein is CASSLASSRDSYSGNTIYF. Combining the CDR3 with reference TRBV5-8 and TRBJ1-3 gives the whole variable domain EAGVTQSPTHLIKTRGQQATLRCSPISGHTSVYWYQQALGLGLQFLLWYDEGEERNRGNFPPRFSGRQFPNYSSELNVNALELEDSALYLCASSLASSRDSYSGNTIYFGEGSWLTVV.

The chain joins TRBV5-1 to TRBJ2-3; 11 bases are shared with TRBD2. Germline-derived CDR1 and CDR2 are SGHRS and YFSETQ. V lost 4 bases to trimming and J lost 5 bases; unmatched junction nucleotides: 12. The length of the CDR3 is 17 residues. CDR3 protein: CASSPLGLAGGGDTQYF. As DNA, the CDR3 is TGCGCCAGCAGCCCACTAGGGCTAGCGGGGGGTGGAGATACGCAGTATTTT.

The genes are TRBV10-3 and TRBJ1-4; tentative D call: TRBD1 (5 bases). The CDR3 sequence is 13 residues long. Germline CDR1 and CDR2: ENHRY and SYGVKD. With 6 bases removed from V and 8 bases from J, the gap between germline ends came to 13 bases. DNA of the CDR3: TGTGCCATCAGGGACACCGGGGGAGAAAAACTGTTTTTT. It codes for CAIRDTGGEKLFF.

This chain joins TRBV29-1 and TRBJ2-1; 7 bases map to TRBD2. V lost 3 bases, J lost 5 bases, and 4 bases stayed unmatched. Germline V gives CDR1 SQVTM, CDR2 ANQGSEA. The CDR3 consists of 13 residues. The CDR3 nucleotides read TGCAGCGTTGATGGGGGGGGTAACAATGAGCAGTTCTTC. Translated: CSVDGGGNNEQFF.

This rearrangement joins TRBV10-3 to TRBJ1-1, with a weak D call TRBD1 (5 bases). The CDR3 is 13 residues long. Per the germline V gene, CDR1 is ENHRY and CDR2 is SYGVKD. Trimming cost V 10 bases and J 3 bases, with 15 bases left between them. The CDR3 region has the DNA TGTGCCACCAGGCAGGGTTTAGACACTGAAGCTTTCTTT. It yields the protein CATRQGLDTEAFF.

V usage is TRBV2 and J usage is TRBJ2-1; the D gene is possibly TRBD2 (6 bases). V lost 2 bases to trimming and J lost 5 bases, with 13 bases between them. CDR3 size: 15 residues. Germline values: CDR1 SNHLY, CDR2 FYNNEI. The CDR3 region has the DNA TGTGCCAGCAGTGAATCGAGCGGGCTAGACAATGAGCAGTTCTTC. This gives the protein CASSESSGLDNEQFF.

The V and J genes are TRBV7-2 and TRBJ2-7; 7 nucleotides agree with TRBD2. From germline, CDR1 is SGHTA and CDR2 FQGNSA. The CDR3 length is 12 residues. With V trimmed by 5 bases and J by 4 bases, 2 bases remained unmatched. CDR3 region: CASSGLVYEQYF. CDR3 DNA sequence: TGTGCCAGCAGCGGACTAGTTTACGAGCAGTACTTC.